This TCR beta chain is drawn from a study of T-cell reconstitution after alpha-beta-depleted transplantation in children. Germline V gives CDR1 SQVTM, CDR2 ANQGSEA. The CDR3 is 14 residues long. Trimming left V 5 bases short and J 5 bases short, with 16 bases between. The authors prepared the TCRbeta library with unique molecular identifiers. Via MiXCR, TCRdb re-called the PCR reads, giving one row per CDR3 protein. The sample has some 500,000 distinct CDR3 sequences; 15% to 20% are singletons. This clonotype was detected only a few times. This clonotype originated in a human donor who donated a stem cell graft to a child with acute lymphoblastic leukemia. The source material was PBMCs from the stem cell graft donor, sampled from the stem cell graft. The chain is built from TRBV29-1 and TRBJ1-5; TRBD1 might be the D (5 bases). The CDR3 protein is CSVQTGGMDQPQHF. CDR3 coding DNA: TGCAGCGTTCAGACGGGGGGAATGGATCAGCCCCAGCATTTT.